This TCR beta chain was profiled in a study of blood T cell repertoires in COVID-19. Trimming shortened V by 4 bases and J by 2 bases, and 15 bases separated the two germline ends. The CDR3 runs to 15 residues. CDR1 and CDR2 from the germline V gene are SGHNT and YYREEE (reference sequence). The data were produced by immunoSEQ multiplex PCR, yet TCRdb's version contains in-frame clones alone and is incomplete. The sample comprises 230,000 or so clones, approximately 81% of which are singletons, and about 7% rests with the top ten. The material sequenced was PBMCs or T cells enriched from blood (not recorded which). The sequence derives from a woman aged 45 to 65 who had been exposed to COVID-19. The chain joins TRBV5-4 to TRBJ1-1, with D maybe TRBD1 (5 bases). The CDR3 spells CASSAGTRVNTEAFF. The CDR3 DNA is TGTGCCAGCAGCGCCGGGACTAGAGTTAACACTGAAGCTTTCTTT.